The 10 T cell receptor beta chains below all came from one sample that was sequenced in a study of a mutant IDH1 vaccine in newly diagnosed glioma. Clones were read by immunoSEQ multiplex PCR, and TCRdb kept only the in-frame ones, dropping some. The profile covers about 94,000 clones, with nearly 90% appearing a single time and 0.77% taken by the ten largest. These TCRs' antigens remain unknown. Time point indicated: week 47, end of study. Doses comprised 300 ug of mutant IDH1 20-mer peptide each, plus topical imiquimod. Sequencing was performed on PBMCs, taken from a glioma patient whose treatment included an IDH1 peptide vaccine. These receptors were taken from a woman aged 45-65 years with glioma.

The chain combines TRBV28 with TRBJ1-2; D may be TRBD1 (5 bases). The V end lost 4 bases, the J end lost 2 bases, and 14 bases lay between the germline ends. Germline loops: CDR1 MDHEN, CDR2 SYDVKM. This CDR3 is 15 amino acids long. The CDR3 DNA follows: TGTGCCAGCAGTTCCCCCGCGACAGAAAACTATGGCTACACCTTC. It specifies CASSSPATENYGYTF.

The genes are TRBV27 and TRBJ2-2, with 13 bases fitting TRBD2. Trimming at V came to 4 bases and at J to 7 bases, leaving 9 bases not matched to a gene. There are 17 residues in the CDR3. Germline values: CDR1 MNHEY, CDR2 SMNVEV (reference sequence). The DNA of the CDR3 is TGTGCCAGCAGTTCCTTCGGACTAGCGGGAGTAGTCGGGGAGCTGTTTTTT. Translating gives CASSSFGLAGVVGELFF.

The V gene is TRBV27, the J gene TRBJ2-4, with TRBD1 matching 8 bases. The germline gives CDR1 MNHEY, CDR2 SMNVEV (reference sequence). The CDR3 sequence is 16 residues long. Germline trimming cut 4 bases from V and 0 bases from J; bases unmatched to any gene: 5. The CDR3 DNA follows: TGTGCCAGCAGTTGGACAGGGATTTTAGCCAAAAACATTCAGTACTTC. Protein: CASSWTGILAKNIQYF.

The CDR3 coding sequence is TGCAGCGTTGAGCGACAGACGAACACCGGGGAGCTGTTTTTT. The encoded protein is CSVERQTNTGELFF. The chain joins TRBV29-1 to TRBJ2-2; possible D gene TRBD1, 5 bases. Germline lookup yields CDR1 SQVTM and CDR2 ANQGSEA. CDR3 size: 14 residues. V lost 3 bases to trimming and J lost 0 bases, with 8 bases between them.

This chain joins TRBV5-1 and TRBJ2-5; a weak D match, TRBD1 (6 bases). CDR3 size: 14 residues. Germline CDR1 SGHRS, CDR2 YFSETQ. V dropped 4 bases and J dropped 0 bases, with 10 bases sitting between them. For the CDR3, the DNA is TGCGCCAGCAGCCCGCAGGGGTACCAAGAGACCCAGTACTTC. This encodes CASSPQGYQETQYF.

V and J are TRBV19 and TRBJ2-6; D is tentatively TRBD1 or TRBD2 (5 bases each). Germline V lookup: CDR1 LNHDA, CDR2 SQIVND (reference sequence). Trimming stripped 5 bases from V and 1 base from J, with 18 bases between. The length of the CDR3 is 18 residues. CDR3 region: CASSLAGTLGSGANVLTF. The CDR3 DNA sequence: TGTGCCAGTAGTTTAGCCGGGACCCTCGGGTCTGGGGCCAACGTCCTGACTTTC.

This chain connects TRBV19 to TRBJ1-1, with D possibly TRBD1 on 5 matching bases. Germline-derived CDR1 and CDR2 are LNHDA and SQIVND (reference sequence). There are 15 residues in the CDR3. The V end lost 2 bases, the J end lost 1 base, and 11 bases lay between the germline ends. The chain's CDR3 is CASSIRDGWNTEAFF. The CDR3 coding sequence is TGTGCCAGTAGTATACGGGACGGATGGAACACTGAAGCTTTCTTT.

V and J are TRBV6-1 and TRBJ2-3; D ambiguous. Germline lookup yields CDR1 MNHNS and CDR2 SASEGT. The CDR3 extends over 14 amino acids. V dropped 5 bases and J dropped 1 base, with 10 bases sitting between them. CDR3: CASSLLHGTDTQYF. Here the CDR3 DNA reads TGTGCCAGCAGTCTCCTCCACGGCACAGATACGCAGTATTTT.

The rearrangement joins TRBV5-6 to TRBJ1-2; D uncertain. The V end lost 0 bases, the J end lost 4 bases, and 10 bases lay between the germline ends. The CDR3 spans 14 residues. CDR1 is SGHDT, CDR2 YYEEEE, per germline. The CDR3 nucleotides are TGTGCCAGCAGCTTGGATAGCGGGTCCTATGGCTACACCTTC. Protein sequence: CASSLDSGSYGYTF.

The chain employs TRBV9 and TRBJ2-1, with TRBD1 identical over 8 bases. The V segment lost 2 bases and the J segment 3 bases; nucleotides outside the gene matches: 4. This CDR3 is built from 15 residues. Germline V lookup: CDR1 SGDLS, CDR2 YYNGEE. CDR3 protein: CASSVQGAYYNEQFF. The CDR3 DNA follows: TGTGCCAGCAGCGTCCAGGGGGCGTACTACAATGAGCAGTTCTTC.